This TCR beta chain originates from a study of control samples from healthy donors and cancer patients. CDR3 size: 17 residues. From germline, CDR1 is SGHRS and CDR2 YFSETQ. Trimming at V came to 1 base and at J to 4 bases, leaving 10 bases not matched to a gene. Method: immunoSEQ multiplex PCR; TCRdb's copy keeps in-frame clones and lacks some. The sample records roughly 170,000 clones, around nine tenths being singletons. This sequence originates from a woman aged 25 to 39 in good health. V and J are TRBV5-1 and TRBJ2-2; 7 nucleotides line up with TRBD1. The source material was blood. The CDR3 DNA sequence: TGCGCCAGCAGCTTGCCTAGGGACAGCATACTCACCGGGGAGCTGTTTTTT. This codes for CASSLPRDSILTGELFF.